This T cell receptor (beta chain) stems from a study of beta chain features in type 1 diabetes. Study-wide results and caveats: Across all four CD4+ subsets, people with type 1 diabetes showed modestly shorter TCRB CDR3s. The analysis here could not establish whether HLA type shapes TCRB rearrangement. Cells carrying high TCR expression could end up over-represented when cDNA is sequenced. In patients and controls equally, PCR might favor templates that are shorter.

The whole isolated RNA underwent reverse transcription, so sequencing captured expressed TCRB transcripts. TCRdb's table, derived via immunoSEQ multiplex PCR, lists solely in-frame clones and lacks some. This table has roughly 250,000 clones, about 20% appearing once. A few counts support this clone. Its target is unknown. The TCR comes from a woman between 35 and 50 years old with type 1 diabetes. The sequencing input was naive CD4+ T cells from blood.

CDR3 in amino acids: CSASRAGDTEAFF. The CDR3 DNA sequence: TGCAGCGCTTCCCGGGCAGGGGACACTGAAGCTTTCTTT. This chain connects TRBV29-1 to TRBJ1-1; perhaps TRBD1 as D (6 bases). The germline V and J ends were trimmed by 7 bases and 3 bases, with 15 bases remaining between them. The CDR3 loop spans 13 amino acids. The germline V gene encodes CDR1 SQVTM and CDR2 ANQGSEA.